The rows below give T cell receptor beta chains drawn from one sample of a study of glioma-infiltrating T cells after dendritic cell vaccination. The protocol was immunoSEQ multiplex PCR, while the TCRdb copy is restricted to in-frame clones and leaves out a portion. The table lists about 82,000 clones, about 87% of them singletons, with approximately 2.9% in the top ten. The sequencing used blood, collected before dendritic cell vaccination. The receptor set was obtained from a human donor with glioblastoma. The CDR3 runs from the conserved cysteine through the conserved F or W. The order of the fields is CDR3 length, V gene, J gene, CDR3 protein.

16	TRBV4-1	TRBJ2-3	CASSQEHGRTSDTQYF
14	TRBV6-5	TRBJ2-7	CASSYGRRNYEQYF
17	TRBV4-1	TRBJ2-2	CASSHIPGGAKSGELFF
13	TRBV6-1	TRBJ2-7	CASSDVRGHEQYF
15	TRBV6-1	TRBJ2-3	CASSEAQGGADTQYF
13	TRBV13	TRBJ2-7	CASSSGGIHEQYF
15	TRBV4-1	TRBJ2-5	CASSQDTLAGETQYF
17	TRBV21-1	TRBJ2-1	CASSKTPEGRTYNEQFF
15	TRBV30	TRBJ2-3	CAWSLAGTSTDTQYF
14	TRBV9	TRBJ1-4	CASSVGGPNEKLFF
16	TRBV7-9	TRBJ2-2	CASTPSGGSGTGELFF
15	TRBV2	TRBJ2-1	CASSRLQRNYNEQFF
16	TRBV4-1	TRBJ1-5	CASSEYYRGSNQPQHF
14	TRBV15	TRBJ1-1	CATSWGQSNTEAFF
15	TRBV7-9	TRBJ2-7	CASSSAGQVEHEQYF
14	TRBV30	TRBJ1-3	CAWSVTRYGNTIYF
11	TRBV6-6	TRBJ1-2	CASTTDYGYTF
12	TRBV2	TRBJ2-2	CASRRDTGELFF
14	TRBV30	TRBJ2-3	CAWSGQGDVDTQYF
15	TRBV27	TRBJ2-7	CASRTLAGANYEQYF
14	TRBV6-1	TRBJ1-1	CASSNTGGRTEAFF
11	TRBV11-3	TRBJ2-5	CASSFSGEQYF
15	TRBV18	TRBJ2-7	CASSPGSGRAYEQYF
14	TRBV23-1	TRBJ2-7	CASSCPPSSYEQYF
13	TRBV29-1	TRBJ1-1	CSVATSTNTEAFF
19	TRBV5-8	TRBJ1-1	CASSLEGPQGPSWYTEAFF
11	TRBV20-1	TRBJ1-2	CSGDSVGGYTF
14	TRBV2	TRBJ1-1	CASSADRGITEAFF
16	TRBV7-2	TRBJ2-3	CASSLRVAGGTDTQYF
15	TRBV16	TRBJ2-7	CASRPPGTSFHEQYF
13	TRBV2	TRBJ1-6	CASSEAMRSPLHF
13	TRBV7-9	TRBJ2-7	CASSAGTAAEQYF
13	TRBV29-1	TRBJ2-5	CSVVLSTQETQYF
14	TRBV5-1	TRBJ2-1	CASSQGQAYNEQFF
13	TRBV10-3	TRBJ2-7	CAISAQGSYEQYF
12	TRBV28	TRBJ1-1	CAIETPNTEAFF
15	TRBV5-4	TRBJ2-7	CASSRTGPKVYEQYF
14	TRBV6-1	TRBJ2-7	CASSEQGDSYEQYF
17	TRBV2	TRBJ1-1	CASSVIPRTGGSTEAFF
14	TRBV6-6	TRBJ2-7	CASTLTQSSYEQYF